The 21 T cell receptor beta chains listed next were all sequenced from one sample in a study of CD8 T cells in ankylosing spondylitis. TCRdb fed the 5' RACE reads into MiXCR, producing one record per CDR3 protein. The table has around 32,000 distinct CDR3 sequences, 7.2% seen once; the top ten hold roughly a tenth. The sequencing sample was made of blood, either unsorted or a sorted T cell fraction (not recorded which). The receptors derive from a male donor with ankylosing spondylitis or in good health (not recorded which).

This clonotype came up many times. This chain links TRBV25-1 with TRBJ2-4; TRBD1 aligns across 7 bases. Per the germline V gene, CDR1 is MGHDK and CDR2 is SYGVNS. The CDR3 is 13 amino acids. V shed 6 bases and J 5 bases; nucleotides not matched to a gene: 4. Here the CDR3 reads CASSRQGQNIQYF. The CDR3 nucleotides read TGTGCCAGCAGCCGACAGGGTCAAAACATTCAGTACTTC.

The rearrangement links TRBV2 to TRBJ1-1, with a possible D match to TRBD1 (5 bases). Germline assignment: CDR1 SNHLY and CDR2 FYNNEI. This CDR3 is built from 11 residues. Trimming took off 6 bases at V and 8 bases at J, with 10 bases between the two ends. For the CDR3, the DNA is TGTGCCAGCAGCTACGGGACGGAAGCTTTCTTT. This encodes CASSYGTEAFF. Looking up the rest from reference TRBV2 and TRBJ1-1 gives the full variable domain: EPEVTQTPSHQVTQMGQEVILRCVPISNHLYFYWYRQILGQKVEFLVSFYNNEISEKSEIFDDQFSVERPDGSNFTLKIRSTKLEDSAMYFCASSYGTEAFFGQGTRLTVV.

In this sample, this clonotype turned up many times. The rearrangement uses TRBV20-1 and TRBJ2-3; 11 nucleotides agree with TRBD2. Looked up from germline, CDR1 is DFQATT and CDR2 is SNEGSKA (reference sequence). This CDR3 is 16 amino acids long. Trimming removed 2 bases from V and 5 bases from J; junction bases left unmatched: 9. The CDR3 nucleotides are TGCAGTGCTAGAACCTTCACTAGCGGGAGACTAGATACGCAGTATTTT. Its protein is CSARTFTSGRLDTQYF.

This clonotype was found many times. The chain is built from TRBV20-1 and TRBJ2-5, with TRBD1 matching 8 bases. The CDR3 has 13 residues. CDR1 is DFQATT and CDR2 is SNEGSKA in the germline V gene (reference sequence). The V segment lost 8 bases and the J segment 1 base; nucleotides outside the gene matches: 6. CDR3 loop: CSPRQGIQETQYF. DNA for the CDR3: TGCAGTCCCCGACAGGGGATCCAAGAGACCCAGTACTTC.

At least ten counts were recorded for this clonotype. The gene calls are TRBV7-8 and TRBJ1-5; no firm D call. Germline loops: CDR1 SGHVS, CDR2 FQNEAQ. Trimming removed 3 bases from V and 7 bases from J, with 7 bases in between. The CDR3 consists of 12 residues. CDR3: CASSFPQQPQHF. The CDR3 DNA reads TGTGCCAGCAGCTTCCCACAGCAGCCCCAGCATTTT. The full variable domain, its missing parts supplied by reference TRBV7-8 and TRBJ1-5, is GAGVSQSPRYKVAKRGQDVALRCDPISGHVSLFWYQQALGQGPEFLTYFQNEAQLDKSGLPSDRFFAERPEGSVSTLKIQRTQQEDSAVYLCASSFPQQPQHFGDGTRLSIL.

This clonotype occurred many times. CDR3 region: CASSSGRGLNTGELFF. CDR3 sequence (DNA): TGTGCCAGCAGCTCAGGGCGGGGGTTGAACACCGGGGAGCTGTTTTTT. The chain uses TRBV5-5 and TRBJ2-2; 7 bases fit TRBD2. Germline V gives CDR1 SGHKS, CDR2 YYEKEE (reference sequence). V gave up 3 bases and J gave up 1 base; unmatched junction bases: 6. CDR3 length: 16 residues. The variable domain in full, completed from reference TRBV5-5 and TRBJ2-2, reads DAGVTQSPTHLIKTRGQQVTLRCSPISGHKSVSWYQQVLGQGPQFIFQYYEKEERGRGNFPDRFSARQFPNYSSELNVNALLLGDSALYLCASSSGRGLNTGELFFGEGSRLTVL.

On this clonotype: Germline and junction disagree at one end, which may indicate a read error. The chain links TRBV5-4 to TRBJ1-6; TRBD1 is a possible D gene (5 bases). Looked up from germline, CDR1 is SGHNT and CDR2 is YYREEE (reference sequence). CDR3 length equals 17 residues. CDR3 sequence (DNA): TGTGCCAGCAGCCCGGGACTCTCTTCCCAGCGGAATTCACTCCTCCACTTT. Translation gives CASSPGLSSQRNSLLHF.

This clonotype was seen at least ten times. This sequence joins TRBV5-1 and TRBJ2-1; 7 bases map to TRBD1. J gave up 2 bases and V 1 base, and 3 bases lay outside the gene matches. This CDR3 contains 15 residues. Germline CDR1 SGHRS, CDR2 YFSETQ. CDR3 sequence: CASSLTGVPYNEQFF. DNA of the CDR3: TGCGCCAGCAGCTTGACAGGGGTCCCCTACAATGAGCAGTTCTTC.

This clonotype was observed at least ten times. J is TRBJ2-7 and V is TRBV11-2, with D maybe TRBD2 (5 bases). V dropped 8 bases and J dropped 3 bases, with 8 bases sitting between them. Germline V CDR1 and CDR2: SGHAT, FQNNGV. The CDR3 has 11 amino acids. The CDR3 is CASRRGYEQYF. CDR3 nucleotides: TGTGCCAGCCGCCGGGGCTACGAGCAGTACTTC.

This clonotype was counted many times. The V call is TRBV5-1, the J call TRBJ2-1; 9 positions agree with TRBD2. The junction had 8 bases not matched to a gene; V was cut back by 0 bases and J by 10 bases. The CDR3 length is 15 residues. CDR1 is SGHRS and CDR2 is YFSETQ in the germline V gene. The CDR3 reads CASSLVAGGAKEQFF. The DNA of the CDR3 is TGCGCCAGCAGCTTGGTCGCGGGGGGGGCGAAAGAGCAGTTCTTC.

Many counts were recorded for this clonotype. CDR3 nucleotides: TGTGCCAGCAGACCCCCGGTAGACAGGGGCCCGGGAGAGCAGTACTTC. Amino acid sequence: CASRPPVDRGPGEQYF. This chain connects TRBV6-1 to TRBJ2-7; 8 bases align to TRBD1. The trim removed 6 bases at V and 7 bases at J, leaving 17 bases unmatched. The germline V gene has CDR1 MNHNS and CDR2 SASEGT. The CDR3 runs to 16 residues.

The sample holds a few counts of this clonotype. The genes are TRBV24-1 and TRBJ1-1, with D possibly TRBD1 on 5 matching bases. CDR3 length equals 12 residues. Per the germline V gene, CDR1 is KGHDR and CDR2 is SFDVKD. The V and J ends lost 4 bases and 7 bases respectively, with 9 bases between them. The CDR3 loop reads CATSEAGSEAFF. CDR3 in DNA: TGTGCCACCAGTGAGGCAGGGAGTGAAGCTTTCTTT.

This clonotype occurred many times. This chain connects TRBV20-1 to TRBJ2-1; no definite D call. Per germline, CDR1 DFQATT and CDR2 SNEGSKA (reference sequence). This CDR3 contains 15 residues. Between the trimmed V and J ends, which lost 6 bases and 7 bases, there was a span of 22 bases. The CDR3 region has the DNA TGCAGTGCCCCTCCCCCCCTAGGAATTACAAATGAGCAGTTCTTC. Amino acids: CSAPPPLGITNEQFF.

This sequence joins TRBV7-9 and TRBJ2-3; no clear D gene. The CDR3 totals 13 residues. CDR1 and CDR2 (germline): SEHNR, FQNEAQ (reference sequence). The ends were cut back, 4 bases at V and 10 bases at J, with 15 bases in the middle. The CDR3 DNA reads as TGTGCCAGCAGCTCGAGCCTTACACGGCCGCAGTATTTT. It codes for CASSSSLTRPQYF.

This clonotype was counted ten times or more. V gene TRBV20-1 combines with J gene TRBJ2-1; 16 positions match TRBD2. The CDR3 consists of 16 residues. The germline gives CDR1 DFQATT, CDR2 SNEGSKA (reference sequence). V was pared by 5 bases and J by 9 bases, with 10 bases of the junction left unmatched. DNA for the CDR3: TGCAGTGCTGAGGGACTAGCGGGAGGGCCGGGGAGTGAGCAGTTCTTC. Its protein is CSAEGLAGGPGSEQFF.

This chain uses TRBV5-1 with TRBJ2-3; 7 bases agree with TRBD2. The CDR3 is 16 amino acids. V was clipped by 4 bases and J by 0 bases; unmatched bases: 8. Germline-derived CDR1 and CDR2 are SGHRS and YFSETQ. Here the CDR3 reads CASSNPSGPSTDTQYF. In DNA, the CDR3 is TGCGCCAGCAGCAACCCTAGCGGACCTAGCACAGATACGCAGTATTTT.

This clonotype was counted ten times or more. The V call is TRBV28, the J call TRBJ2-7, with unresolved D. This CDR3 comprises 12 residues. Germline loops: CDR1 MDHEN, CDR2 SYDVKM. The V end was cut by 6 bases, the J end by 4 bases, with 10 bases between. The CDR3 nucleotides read TGTGCCAGCAGCGAAACAAAATACGAGCAGTACTTC. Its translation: CASSETKYEQYF. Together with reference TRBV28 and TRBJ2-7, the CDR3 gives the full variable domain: DVKVTQSSRYLVKRTGEKVFLECVQDMDHENMFWYRQDPGLGLRLIYFSYDVKMKEKGDIPEGYSVSREKKERFSLILESASTNQTSMYLCASSETKYEQYFGPGTRLTVT.

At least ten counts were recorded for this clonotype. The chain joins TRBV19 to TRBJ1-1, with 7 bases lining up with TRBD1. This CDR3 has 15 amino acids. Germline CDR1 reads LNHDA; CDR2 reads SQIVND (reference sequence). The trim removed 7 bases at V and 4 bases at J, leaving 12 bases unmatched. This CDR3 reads CASTLGRAGGTEAFF. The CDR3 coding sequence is TGTGCCAGTACCCTAGGCAGGGCAGGGGGCACTGAAGCTTTCTTT.

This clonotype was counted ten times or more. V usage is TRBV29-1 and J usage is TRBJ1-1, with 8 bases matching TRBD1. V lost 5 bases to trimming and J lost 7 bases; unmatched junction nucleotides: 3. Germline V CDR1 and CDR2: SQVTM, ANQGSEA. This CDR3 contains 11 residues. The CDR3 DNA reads TGCAGCGTTCAGACAGGGGTTGAAGCTTTCTTT. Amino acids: CSVQTGVEAFF.

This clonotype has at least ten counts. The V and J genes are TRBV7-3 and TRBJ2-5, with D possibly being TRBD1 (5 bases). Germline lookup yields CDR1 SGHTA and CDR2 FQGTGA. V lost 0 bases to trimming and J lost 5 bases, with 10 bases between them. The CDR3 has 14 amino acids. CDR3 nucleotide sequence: TGTGCCAGCAGCTTAACGGGGCCCGGGGAGACCCAGTACTTC. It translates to CASSLTGPGETQYF.

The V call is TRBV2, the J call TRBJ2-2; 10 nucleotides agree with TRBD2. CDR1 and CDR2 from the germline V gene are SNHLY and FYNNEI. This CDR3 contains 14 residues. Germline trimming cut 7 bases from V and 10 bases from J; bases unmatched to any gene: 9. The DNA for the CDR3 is TGTGCCAGCATAGAACTAGCGGGAAAAAAGGAGCTGTTTTTT. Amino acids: CASIELAGKKELFF.